Listed below are T cell receptor beta chains from one sample, sequenced in a study of beta chain features in type 1 diabetes. Assay: immunoSEQ multiplex PCR; the TCRdb copy retains only in-frame clones and omits some. Here the sample spans 300,000 to 450,000 clones, approximately 12% being singletons. The sequenced material came from naive CD4+ T cells from blood. These receptor sequences come from a woman aged 18-29 years with type 1 diabetes. Each CDR3 is given with its conserved first and last residue. A D gene is named only where the DNA matches it firmly. Clone size is not always given. Where it is, it says once, few, many or a class for expanded clones.

clone size	J gene	D gene	V gene	CDR3 DNA	CDR3 protein
few	TRBJ2-3	-	TRBV19	TGTGCCAGTAGTGACGGACAGAGAGTCTCTAGCACAGATACGCAGTATTTT	CASSDGQRVSSTDTQYF
few	TRBJ1-1	-	TRBV19	TGTGCCAGTAGGCTAATTATGAACACTGAAGCTTTCTTT	CASRLIMNTEAFF
-	TRBJ2-1	TRBD1	TRBV29-1	TGCAGCGTCCAAGGACAGGGAGCCCACGGTGGGCAGTTCTTC	CSVQGQGAHGGQFF
few	TRBJ2-3	-	TRBV10-3	TGTGCCATCAGTGAGTCGACTACCGCAGATACGCAGTATTTT	CAISESTTADTQYF
-	TRBJ1-1	TRBD1	TRBV28	TGTGCCAGCAGTCCGCCGGGACAGGGGGCCACTGAAGCTTTCTTT	CASSPPGQGATEAFF
-	TRBJ2-1	TRBD2	TRBV9	TGTGCCAGCACCAGACTAGCGGGGGGGTACAATGAGCAGTTCTTC	CASTRLAGGYNEQFF
-	TRBJ2-7	TRBD1	TRBV7-2	TGTGCCAGCAGCTTAGGACAGGGTAAGGGGAGCAGCCCCTACGAGCAGTACTTC	CASSLGQGKGSSPYEQYF
-	TRBJ2-3	TRBD2	TRBV5-6	TGTGCCAGCAGCCCGGGACTAGCGGGGACCACAGATACGCAGTATTTT	CASSPGLAGTTDTQYF
-	TRBJ2-7	TRBD1	TRBV30	TGTGCCTGGAGCCCGGGACAGGGGGCAAAGTACGAGCAGTACTTC	CAWSPGQGAKYEQYF
-	TRBJ2-5	-	TRBV18	TGTGCCAGCTCACCCGGGGGGCCGGAGACCCAGTACTTC	CASSPGGPETQYF
-	TRBJ2-1	TRBD2	TRBV5-4	TGTGCCAGCAGCTTTTCGGCGGGGGGGCTCAATGAGCAGTTCTTC	CASSFSAGGLNEQFF
-	TRBJ2-7	TRBD1	TRBV7-2	TGTGCCAGCAGCCCAGTAGGGACAGGTGGATACGAGCAGTACTTC	CASSPVGTGGYEQYF
-	TRBJ1-2	TRBD1	TRBV18	TGTGCCAGCTCACCGCCGGGACAGTTCACCTATGGCTACACCTTC	CASSPPGQFTYGYTF
-	TRBJ1-2	TRBD1	TRBV25-1	TGTGCCAGCAGTGAAGCTCCAGGGGGCCCTAGTGGCTACACCTTC	CASSEAPGGPSGYTF
-	TRBJ2-5	-	TRBV18	TGTGCCAGCTCACCAGGGGGCCCGGAGACCCAGTACTTC	CASSPGGPETQYF
few	TRBJ2-7	TRBD1	TRBV27	TGTGCCAGCAGTTTCAACCGGGACAGGGGGTACGAGCAGTACTTC	CASSFNRDRGYEQYF
-	TRBJ1-2	-	TRBV29-1	TGCAGCGTTGGGAGGTCCCCAAACTATGGCTACACCTTC	CSVGRSPNYGYTF
-	TRBJ2-1	TRBD2	TRBV5-1	TGCGCCAGCAGTTCCGTATCAAATGGGAGGGATGAGCAGTTCTTC	CASSSVSNGRDEQFF
-	TRBJ2-7	-	TRBV15	TGTGCCACCAGCAGAGATCAAGCCTCCTACGAGCAGTACTTC	CATSRDQASYEQYF
-	TRBJ1-1	-	TRBV18	TGTGCCAGCTCACCAAATCGAGGGCAGCCTAACACTGAAGCTTTCTTT	CASSPNRGQPNTEAFF
few	TRBJ2-3	-	TRBV6-6	TGTGCCAGCACCCCGGGGGAACAGGCCAGCACAGATACGCAGTATTTT	CASTPGEQASTDTQYF
-	TRBJ1-1	TRBD1	TRBV7-6	TGTGCCAGCAGCTTCAAACAGGGGACTGAAGCTTTCTTT	CASSFKQGTEAFF
few	TRBJ2-5	-	TRBV18	TGTGCCAGCTCACCTCGGGGTCAAGAGACCCAGTACTTC	CASSPRGQETQYF
few	TRBJ1-2	-	TRBV19	TGTGCCAGTAGTACCCTCCCAGGCTATGGCTACACCTTC	CASSTLPGYGYTF
-	TRBJ2-7	TRBD2	TRBV7-2	TGTGCCAGCAGCGCGAGCGGGGGGGGCTACTACGAGCAGTACTTC	CASSASGGGYYEQYF
few	TRBJ2-1	-	TRBV4-3	TGCGCCAGCAGCCAAGACTACCTCAACAATGAGCAGTTCTTC	CASSQDYLNNEQFF
-	TRBJ2-2	TRBD1	TRBV7-2	TGTGCCAGCAGCTCGGGACAGGGTGCCGCCGGGGAGCTGTTTTTT	CASSSGQGAAGELFF
few	TRBJ1-2	-	TRBV7-2	TGTGCCAGCAGCCCGGACGGGGACTATGGCTACACCTTC	CASSPDGDYGYTF
-	TRBJ1-6	-	TRBV18	TGTGCCAGCTCACCAGCCAGCGGCTCAGGCCACAATTCACCCCTCCACTTT	CASSPASGSGHNSPLHF
-	TRBJ2-3	TRBD2	TRBV11-2	TGTGCCAGCAGCCGAGGGACTAGCGGGAGAGTTGGCACAGATACGCAGTATTTT	CASSRGTSGRVGTDTQYF
few	TRBJ2-6	-	TRBV9	TGTGCCAGCAGCGCCCTGGGGGGGCCTGGGGCCAACGTCCTGACTTTC	CASSALGGPGANVLTF
-	TRBJ1-5	TRBD1	TRBV12-5	TGTGCTAGTGGCTTTACAGGGGGGAGCAATCAGCCCCAGCATTTT	CASGFTGGSNQPQHF
-	TRBJ2-7	-	TRBV7-2	TGTGCCAGCAGCTTCCCGACAGACACCTACGAGCAGTACTTC	CASSFPTDTYEQYF
few	TRBJ2-1	TRBD2	TRBV28	TGTGCCAGCAGTTTATCCCCAGGGAGGGCTTACAATGAGCAGTTCTTC	CASSLSPGRAYNEQFF
few	TRBJ1-2	-	TRBV9	TGTGCCAGCAGCGTAGATACAGGGCGGAACTATGGCTACACCTTC	CASSVDTGRNYGYTF
-	TRBJ1-2	TRBD1	TRBV6-5	TGTGCCAGCAGTCATTTACAGGGGACGAGCTATGGCTACACCTTC	CASSHLQGTSYGYTF
-	TRBJ1-2	TRBD1	TRBV19	TGTGCCAGTACTTTAACAGGGGGCTATGGCTACACCTTC	CASTLTGGYGYTF
-	TRBJ1-1	-	TRBV30	TGTGCCTGGAGAGGACAAGGGGCTGAAGCTTTCTTT	CAWRGQGAEAFF
-	TRBJ1-2	TRBD1	TRBV9	TGTGCCAGCAGCACCGGGGACAGGACCTATGGCTACACCTTC	CASSTGDRTYGYTF
once	TRBJ2-3	TRBD1	TRBV29-1	TGCAGCGCGGACAGGGATCGGGATACGCAGTATTTT	CSADRDRDTQYF
few	TRBJ2-3	-	TRBV7-9	TGTGCCAGCAGCCCTCGTAGCCCGATCACAGATACGCAGTATTTT	CASSPRSPITDTQYF
-	TRBJ1-2	-	TRBV6-5	TGTGCCAGCAGGCCGGGACTGAGCATTTGGGGCTACACCTTC	CASRPGLSIWGYTF
few	TRBJ1-1	TRBD1	TRBV7-9	TGTGCCAGCAAGAAAGGGACAGGGGAGAACACTGAAGCTTTCTTT	CASKKGTGENTEAFF
few	TRBJ2-7	TRBD1	TRBV19	TGTGCCAGTAGAGGACAGGGGAGTTCCTACGAGCAGTACTTC	CASRGQGSSYEQYF
few	TRBJ2-3	-	TRBV9	TGTGCCAGCAGCGTAGCCGTTAGCAGCACAGATACGCAGTATTTT	CASSVAVSSTDTQYF
-	TRBJ2-5	TRBD2	TRBV9	TGTGCCAGCAGCGGTGGGGCTAGCGGGGGGTTAGAGACCCAGTACTTC	CASSGGASGGLETQYF
-	TRBJ2-7	TRBD1	TRBV19	TGTGCCAGTAGCCAAACGGGACAGGAACACGAGCAGTACTTC	CASSQTGQEHEQYF
few	TRBJ2-3	-	TRBV15	TGTGCCACCAGCAGAGAGTGGGACAACACAGATACGCAGTATTTT	CATSREWDNTDTQYF
few	TRBJ2-1	-	TRBV30	TGTGCCTGGAGTGTAGGACTGAACAATGAGCAGTTCTTC	CAWSVGLNNEQFF
few	TRBJ2-2	-	TRBV7-9	TGTGCCAGCAGCTTCCAGCGGAACACCGGGGAGCTGTTTTTT	CASSFQRNTGELFF
few	TRBJ1-6	-	TRBV9	TGTGCCAGCAGCGAACAGGAAGGGGTTATGTCACCCCTCCACTTT	CASSEQEGVMSPLHF
-	TRBJ2-1	-	TRBV5-1	TGCGCCAGCAGCTTGCAGCAGGGGTCCTACAATGAGCAGTTCTTC	CASSLQQGSYNEQFF
few	TRBJ1-6	-	TRBV9	TGTGCCAGCAGCCCCGGGAAGGCCGGTTCCAATTCACCCCTCCACTTT	CASSPGKAGSNSPLHF
few	TRBJ2-1	TRBD1	TRBV29-1	TGCAGCGCCGGACAGGGCAGACTCCAAAATGAGCAGTTCTTC	CSAGQGRLQNEQFF